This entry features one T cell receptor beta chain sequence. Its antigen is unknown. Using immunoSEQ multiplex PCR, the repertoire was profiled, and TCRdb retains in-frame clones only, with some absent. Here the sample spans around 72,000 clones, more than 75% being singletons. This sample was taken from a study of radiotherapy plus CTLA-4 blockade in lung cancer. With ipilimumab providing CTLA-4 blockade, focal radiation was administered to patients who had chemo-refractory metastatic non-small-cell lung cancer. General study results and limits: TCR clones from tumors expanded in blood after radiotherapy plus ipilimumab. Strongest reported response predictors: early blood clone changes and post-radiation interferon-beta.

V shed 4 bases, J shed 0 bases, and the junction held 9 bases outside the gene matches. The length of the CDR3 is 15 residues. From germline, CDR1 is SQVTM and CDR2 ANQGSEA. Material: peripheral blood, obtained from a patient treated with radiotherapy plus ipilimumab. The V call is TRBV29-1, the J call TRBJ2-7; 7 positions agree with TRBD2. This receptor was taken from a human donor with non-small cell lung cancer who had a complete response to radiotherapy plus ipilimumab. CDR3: CSVGIERGLSYEQYF. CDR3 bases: TGCAGCGTTGGAATCGAGCGGGGCCTCTCCTACGAGCAGTACTTC.